Following are 3 T cell receptor beta chains from one sample sequenced in a study of blood T cell repertoires in COVID-19. Data came from immunoSEQ multiplex PCR; TCRdb stores just in-frame clones and leaves some out. The sample includes 450,000 or so clones, about 90% of them seen just once. The specimen was peripheral blood. Source of these receptors: a young man with COVID-19, enrolled during active disease.

The J gene is TRBJ2-7, the V gene TRBV19, with TRBD1 matching over 8 bases. Germline V lookup: CDR1 LNHDA, CDR2 SQIVND (reference sequence). The CDR3 runs to 14 residues. Trimming cost V 6 bases and J 3 bases; bases outside gene matches: 7. CDR3 DNA sequence: TGTGCCAGTAGCGGGACAGGTCTTTTCTACGAGCAGTACTTC. Its translation: CASSGTGLFYEQYF.

The chain employs TRBV3-1 (or the pseudogene TRBV3-2) and TRBJ2-3; 9 positions agree with TRBD1. V gave up 4 bases and J gave up 4 bases; unmatched junction bases: 3. Germline-derived CDR1 and CDR2 are LGHDT and YNNKEL (reference sequence). The CDR3 loop spans 14 amino acids. In nucleotides, the CDR3 is TGTGCCAGCAGCCCGGACAGGGGTGCAGATACGCAGTATTTT. It translates to CASSPDRGADTQYF.

This clone came up a few times. This sequence joins TRBV5-1 and TRBJ2-2; 10 nucleotides agree with TRBD2. The V segment lost 0 bases and the J segment 7 bases; nucleotides outside the gene matches: 6. CDR1 and CDR2 (germline): SGHRS, YFSETQ. The CDR3 has 16 amino acids. CDR3 bases: TGCGCCAGCAGCTTGGGGTCTAGCGGGAGTGGCGGGGAGCTGTTTTTT. This encodes CASSLGSSGSGGELFF.